This entry features one T cell receptor beta chain sequence. What it binds is not known. This specimen comes from a study of T cell repertoires in cytomegalovirus infection. The overall study: Both a matching HLA type and CMV infection were indicated by public TCR beta signatures. Findings of the study overall: CMV-specific HLA-C-restricted TCR beta clonotypes dominated the ex vivo response. Public TCR beta family frequency separated CMV-and-HLA carriers, including in an independent cohort.

TCRdb called the reads again in MiXCR, with one record for every CDR3 protein. The table records more than 85,000 distinct CDR3 sequences, 20% to 30% of them present only once. CDR1 is SEHNR and CDR2 is FQNEAQ in the germline V gene (reference sequence). This CDR3 spans 14 amino acids. V was clipped by 5 bases and J by 6 bases, with 16 bases between them. This TCR was recovered from a human donor in good health (CMV status not recorded). Some clones in this sample may be carry-over from other donors' samples. V gene TRBV7-9 combines with J gene TRBJ1-1; possible D gene TRBD1, 6 bases. Sequencing was performed on CD8+ T cells from PBMCs. CDR3 sequence: CASSPSTGGAEAFF. The DNA for the CDR3 is TGTGCCAGCAGCCCATCCACCGGGGGCGCTGAAGCTTTCTTT.